This TCR beta chain was profiled in a study of shared clonotypes between healthy human individuals. Broader study findings: Measured sharing among donors was expected to vary with sequencing depth.

At a deep level, the assay was run. The assay was immunoSEQ multiplex PCR, and TCRdb's table has in-frame clones only and misses some. Seen here are 100,000 or so clones, around 47% observed once, and the top ten hold roughly 15%. Unsorted samples drew genomic DNA from 85 million to 90 million PBMCs. The germline gives CDR1 MNHEY, CDR2 SVGAGI. Trimming removed 7 bases from V and 3 bases from J, with 13 bases in between. This CDR3 comprises 15 residues. Notes on this clone: Antigen unknown.

This chain joins TRBV6-5 and TRBJ2-6; possible D gene TRBD1, 6 bases. This TCR derives from a middle-aged woman in good health. Some clones in this sample may be carry-over from other donors' samples. The sequenced sample was PBMCs. The CDR3 protein is CASTPGDFGANVLTF. The CDR3 coding sequence is TGTGCCAGCACCCCAGGGGATTTTGGGGCCAACGTCCTGACTTTC.